This T cell receptor (beta chain) was profiled in a study of blood T cell repertoires in COVID-19. Across the study: The study drew acute and convalescent COVID-19 samples from the United States, Italy and Spain.

J was trimmed by 4 bases and V by 3 bases; bases with no gene match: 2. This CDR3 is 14 amino acids long. Germline assignment: CDR1 KGHSH and CDR2 LQKENI. Per the study methods: Reference gene primer amplification gave estimated nucleated cell counts. Libraries were prepared by immunoSEQ multiplex PCR; TCRdb keeps only in-frame clonotypes and omits some of them. Clone size and the V and J calls come from that table; the DNA yielded D and trimming. This sample has fewer than 300,000 clones, with approximately 87% found just once. The sample was peripheral blood. The chain joins TRBV18 to TRBJ1-4, with TRBD1 identical over 7 bases. The sequence derives from a woman in her fifties or sixties with acute or convalescent COVID-19. Here the CDR3 reads CASSPGQHNEKLFF. CDR3 in DNA: TGTGCCAGCTCACCGGGACAGCATAATGAAAAACTGTTTTTT.